These 26 T cell receptor beta chains were all obtained from the same sample, sequenced in a study of blood T cells in healthy people across ages. For the second PCR, which ran for roughly 6 to 11 cycles, a sample-barcoded 5' primer and a J-beta primer mix were used. TCRdb used MiXCR to reprocess the 5' RACE reads, holding one entry per CDR3 protein. Among a few hundred thousand distinct CDR3 sequences listed, roughly 29% were seen once. The sample consisted of blood. These receptor sequences come from an older woman in good health.

V usage is TRBV28 and J usage is TRBJ2-7; 8 nucleotides match TRBD1. The germline V gene encodes CDR1 MDHEN and CDR2 SYDVKM. This CDR3 has 13 residues. Trimming removed 5 bases from V and 2 bases from J; junction bases left unmatched: 2. This CDR3 reads CASSGTGPYEQYF. CDR3 sequence (DNA): TGTGCCAGCAGTGGGACAGGACCCTACGAGCAGTACTTC.

Written as DNA, the CDR3 is TGTGCCAGCTGTAGCGGACGGGGCTCCTCGGCCCAAGAGACCCAGTACTTC. It is translated as CASCSGRGSSAQETQYF. V gene TRBV14 combines with J gene TRBJ2-5; possible D gene TRBD2, 6 bases. The V end was cut by 8 bases, the J end by 1 base, with 23 bases between. Germline CDR1 reads SGHDN; CDR2 reads FVKESK. This CDR3 spans 17 amino acids. Full variable domain (rest looked up from reference TRBV14 and TRBJ2-5): EAGVTQFPSHSVIEKGQTVTLRCDPISGHDNLYWYRRVMGKEIKFLLHFVKESKQDESGMPNNRFLAERTGGTYSTLKVQPAELEDSGVYFCASCSGRGSSAQETQYFGPGTRLLVL.

This clonotype was seen repeatedly, ten times or more. The genes are TRBV7-3 and TRBJ2-1; no clear D gene. This CDR3 comprises 13 residues. Germline-derived CDR1 and CDR2 are SGHTA and FQGTGA. The germline V and J ends were trimmed by 5 bases and 5 bases, with 10 bases remaining between them. As DNA, the CDR3 is TGTGCCAGCAGCAAACGACGGGACAATGAGCAGTTCTTC. Its protein is CASSKRRDNEQFF. Full variable domain (outside the CDR3, taken from reference TRBV7-3 and TRBJ2-1): GAGVSQTPSNKVTEKGKYVELRCDPISGHTALYWYRQSLGQGPEFLIYFQGTGAADDSGLPNDRFFAVRPEGSVSTLKIQRTERGDSAVYLCASSKRRDNEQFFGPGTRLTVL.

The CDR3 protein is CASSLSGRADINEQFF. CDR3 DNA: TGCGCCAGCAGCTTAAGCGGGAGGGCCGATATCAATGAGCAGTTCTTC. This rearrangement joins TRBV5-1 to TRBJ2-1, with TRBD2 matching over 10 bases. The germline CDR1 and CDR2 sequences are SGHRS and YFSETQ. The CDR3 spans 16 residues. The V segment lost 2 bases and the J segment 6 bases; nucleotides outside the gene matches: 8.

This clonotype was observed a handful of times. This chain's CDR3 is CASSSNQGEDEQFF. CDR3 coding DNA: TGTGCCAGCAGCTCAAATCAGGGTGAGGATGAGCAGTTCTTC. The chain carries TRBV7-2 and TRBJ2-5; perhaps TRBD1 as D (5 bases). The J call may be incorrect, as the DNA end agrees better with TRBJ2-1. Germline CDR1 reads SGHTA; CDR2 reads FQGNSA. This CDR3 comprises 14 residues.

This chain connects TRBV6-2 or TRBV6-3 to TRBJ2-3, with TRBD2 matching over 8 bases. The germline CDR1 and CDR2 sequences are MNHEY and SVGEGT. V was clipped by 5 bases and J by 8 bases; unmatched bases: 12. This CDR3 is 15 amino acids long. This CDR3 reads CASSRPGGGGRTQYF. The CDR3 DNA sequence: TGTGCCAGCAGTAGACCGGGGGGGGGAGGACGTACGCAGTATTTT.

The J gene is TRBJ2-7, the V gene TRBV7-2, with 13 bases identical to TRBD2. Germline CDR1 SGHTA, CDR2 FQGNSA. Trimming cost V 3 bases and J 6 bases; bases outside gene matches: 2. This CDR3 is 14 amino acids long. CDR3 in amino acids: CASSLGLAGIEQYF. The CDR3 DNA is TGTGCCAGCAGCTTGGGACTAGCGGGAATCGAGCAGTACTTC.

This clonotype was detected only a few times. This chain uses TRBV7-9 with TRBJ2-7; D may be TRBD1 (7 bases). This CDR3 has 13 residues. Trimming pared 5 bases from V and 5 bases from J, leaving 13 bases between. CDR1 and CDR2 from the germline V gene are SEHNR and FQNEAQ (reference sequence). CDR3 DNA sequence: TGTGCCAGCAGCCTTACAGGGGAGGACGAGCAGTACTTC. It encodes CASSLTGEDEQYF.

V usage is TRBV7-8 and J usage is TRBJ2-2, with 7 bases matching TRBD1. Germline V lookup: CDR1 SGHVS, CDR2 FQNEAQ. This CDR3 is built from 14 residues. The trim removed 5 bases at V and 3 bases at J, leaving 3 bases unmatched. The CDR3 region has the DNA TGTGCCAGCAGCCAAGGGACAGACACCGGGGAGCTGTTTTTT. It codes for CASSQGTDTGELFF.

This chain uses TRBV20-1 with TRBJ2-3; 10 positions agree with TRBD2. V lost 6 bases, J lost 3 bases, and 9 bases stayed unmatched. The CDR3 covers 15 residues. Germline assignment: CDR1 DFQATT and CDR2 SNEGSKA (reference sequence). The CDR3 coding sequence is TGCAGTGCGGAACCGGCTAGCGGGAGAACAGATACGCAGTATTTT. It is translated as CSAEPASGRTDTQYF.

This clonotype was seen more than once but under ten times. J is TRBJ2-3 and V is TRBV28; D may be TRBD1 (7 bases). Trimming stripped 6 bases from V and 8 bases from J, with 18 bases between. The CDR3 extends over 14 amino acids. Germline CDR1 is MDHEN and CDR2 is SYDVKM. CDR3 sequence: CASSPGGTGGTQYF. CDR3 sequence (DNA): TGTGCCAGCAGCCCAGGGGGGACCGGGGGTACGCAGTATTTT.

This clonotype came up a few times. This chain links TRBV18 with TRBJ2-5, with D perhaps TRBD1 (5 bases). The CDR3 length is 15 residues. The germline CDR1 and CDR2 sequences are KGHSH and LQKENI. V lost 3 bases and J 5 bases, leaving 16 bases between the germline ends. The CDR3 region has the DNA TGTGCCAGCTCACCTATGCAGGGATCTGGTGAGACCCAGTACTTC. Translation gives CASSPMQGSGETQYF.

This clonotype has ten or more counts. DNA of the CDR3: TGTGCCAGCAGCCTGACAGGGAGCTACAATGAGCAGTTCTTC. Protein sequence: CASSLTGSYNEQFF. The chain carries TRBV6-2 or TRBV6-3 and TRBJ2-1; TRBD1 matches 7 bases. The CDR3 covers 14 residues. Germline V lookup: CDR1 MNHEY, CDR2 SVGEGT. The ends lost 6 bases at V and 3 bases at J; junction bases unmatched: 5.

This clonotype was detected only a few times. The genes are TRBV5-1 and TRBJ2-5; 8 bases are shared with TRBD2. The J call may be mistaken, given a closer DNA end match to TRBJ2-1. This CDR3 is 16 amino acids long. Germline V gene sequence: CDR1 SGHRS, CDR2 YFSETQ. The CDR3 bases are TGCGCCAGCCGAGAATTAGCGGGACGGGTAGGAAATGAGCAGTTCTTC. Its protein is CASRELAGRVGNEQFF.

This clonotype has more than one count but fewer than ten. The chain employs TRBV6-6 and TRBJ2-7; TRBD1 matches 8 bases. The length of the CDR3 is 14 residues. Germline V gene data show CDR1 as MNHNY and CDR2 as SVGAGI (reference sequence). V shed 11 bases, J shed 4 bases, and the junction held 13 bases outside the gene matches. The CDR3 DNA is TGTGCCGGGGGGCCGGGACAGGATTGGTACGAGCAGTACTTC. This sequence encodes CAGGPGQDWYEQYF.

In this sample, this clonotype turned up many times. The chain couples TRBV6-2 or TRBV6-3 to TRBJ2-1; D gene uncertain. Trimming shortened V by 5 bases and J by 6 bases, and 11 bases separated the two germline ends. The CDR3 extends over 13 amino acids. The germline CDR1 and CDR2 sequences are MNHEY and SVGEGT. In DNA, the CDR3 is TGTGCCAGCAGTCACACAGTCAGCAATGAGCAGTTCTTC. It codes for CASSHTVSNEQFF.

This clonotype was counted a few times. This rearrangement joins TRBV9 to TRBJ2-1; weak D call: TRBD1 (5 bases). Trimming left V 0 bases short and J 8 bases short, with 6 bases between. CDR1 and CDR2 from the germline V gene are SGDLS and YYNGEE. The CDR3 loop spans 12 amino acids. As DNA, the CDR3 is TGTGCCAGCAGCGTAGGGGGCTATGAGCAGTTCTTC. Its protein is CASSVGGYEQFF.

The chain carries TRBV24-1 and TRBJ2-1; 8 positions match TRBD1. CDR1 is KGHDR and CDR2 is SFDVKD in the germline V gene. V lost 4 bases and J lost 15; bases outside the gene matches: 10. The CDR3 extends over 13 amino acids. The CDR3 DNA reads as TGTGCCACCAGTGACCTCCCGGGACAGGTTGCGTTCTTC. Protein: CATSDLPGQVAFF.

There are a few counts of this clonotype. A single base separates this from a much larger clone, so it may be a read error. V and J are TRBV6-6 and TRBJ2-5; D might be TRBD1 (6 bases). TRBJ2-7 explains the end of the DNA better; the J call may be wrong. The length of the CDR3 is 12 residues. Germline V gene lookup returns CDR1 MNHNY and CDR2 SVGAGI (reference sequence). In DNA, the CDR3 is TGTGCCGGCGGACAGAGGGCGAACGAGCAGTACTTC. Translation: CAGGQRANEQYF.

This clonotype was observed a few times. V usage is TRBV11-2 and J usage is TRBJ2-1, with unresolved D. Germline values: CDR1 SGHAT, CDR2 FQNNGV. Trimming removed 3 bases from V and 6 bases from J, with 12 bases in between. The CDR3 sequence is 14 residues long. The CDR3 nucleotides are TGTGCCAGCAGCTTTCTCTCGAGGAGCAATGAGCAGTTCTTC. Residues: CASSFLSRSNEQFF.

On this clonotype: This may stem from a read error, because a much larger clone lies one nucleotide away. The V gene is TRBV14, the J gene TRBJ1-3; weak D call: TRBD1 (5 bases). The CDR3 spans 15 residues. The V gene's germline CDR1 is SGHDN and CDR2 FVKESK. V was clipped by 4 bases and J by 0 bases, with 10 bases between them. CDR3 loop: CASSRVRVSGNTIYF. The DNA for the CDR3 is TGTGCCAGCAGCCGAGTCAGGGTCTCTGGAAACACCATATATTTT.

In this sample, this clonotype turned up many times. This chain uses TRBV5-1 with TRBJ1-1; TRBD1 is a possible D gene (6 bases). V was shortened by 4 bases and J by 1 base, with 14 bases between the two germline ends. Germline lookup yields CDR1 SGHRS and CDR2 YFSETQ. The CDR3 is made up of 15 amino acids. The CDR3 DNA reads as TGCGCCAGCAGCCCCGCCCAGGGGTCGAACACTGAAGCTTTCTTT. Translating gives CASSPAQGSNTEAFF.

The rearrangement links TRBV20-1 to TRBJ1-2, with 9 nucleotides matching TRBD1. Germline CDR1 DFQATT, CDR2 SNEGSKA (reference sequence). Losses at the gene ends were 6 bases for V and 8 bases for J; bases not matched to a gene: 22. This CDR3 has 17 amino acids. The CDR3 loop reads CSAVLDLRDRVDLGYTF. CDR3 DNA sequence: TGCAGTGCCGTACTGGACCTCCGGGACAGGGTGGATTTAGGCTACACCTTC.

In this sample, this clonotype turned up a few times. This sequence joins TRBV28 and TRBJ1-2; no clear D. CDR1 is MDHEN and CDR2 is SYDVKM in the germline V gene. The CDR3 loop spans 13 amino acids. V lost 5 bases, J lost 4 bases, and 11 bases lay in between. This CDR3 is CASSLGFTYGYTF. The CDR3 DNA follows: TGTGCCAGCAGTCTGGGCTTCACCTATGGCTACACCTTC.

This clonotype has ten or more counts. The V call is TRBV6-5, the J call TRBJ2-3; D unresolved. CDR3 size: 17 residues. Germline CDR1 and CDR2: MNHEY and SVGAGI. V was clipped by 0 bases and J by 7 bases, with 20 bases between them. DNA of the CDR3: TGTGCCAGCAGTTACTCAAGCATCGAAAAGGGAAGGTATACGCAGTATTTT. As protein: CASSYSSIEKGRYTQYF.

CDR3 nucleotides: TGTGCCAGCAGTCCAAAGACAACCATGAACACTGAAGCTTTCTTT. Protein sequence: CASSPKTTMNTEAFF. The chain joins TRBV2 to TRBJ1-1; unclear D gene. V was pared by 5 bases and J by 0 bases, with 13 bases between. The CDR3 is 15 residues long. The germline gives CDR1 SNHLY, CDR2 FYNNEI.